Each of the 5 T cell receptor beta chains below was sequenced from the same sample in a study of blood T cell repertoires in COVID-19. The protocol was immunoSEQ multiplex PCR, while the TCRdb copy is restricted to in-frame clones and leaves out a portion. The data contain around 50,000 clones, 75% to 85% of them singletons. Specimen: peripheral blood. The receptors here all came from a human donor in a cohort sampled during active COVID-19.

This clone was detected a few times. CDR3 sequence reads: CASSAQGGNSPLHF. CDR3 nucleotide sequence: TGTGCCAGCAGCGCACAGGGGGGGAATTCACCCCTCCACTTT. The V gene is TRBV9, the J gene TRBJ1-6; 8 positions agree with TRBD1. The CDR3 is 14 residues long. J was trimmed by 7 bases and V by 3 bases; bases with no gene match: 3. Germline assignment: CDR1 SGDLS and CDR2 YYNGEE.

V usage is TRBV27 and J usage is TRBJ2-5; maybe TRBD1 (7 bases). Germline V CDR1 and CDR2: MNHEY, SMNVEV (reference sequence). The CDR3 consists of 19 residues. Trimming left V 2 bases short and J 2 bases short, with 24 bases between. Here the CDR3 DNA reads TGTGCCAGCAGTTTAAGGTTCCCCTCCGCGGGACAGAATCAAGAGACCCAGTACTTC. It encodes CASSLRFPSAGQNQETQYF.

The rearrangement joins TRBV6-5 to TRBJ2-1, with 10 bases identical to TRBD2. The CDR3 has 16 residues. The germline CDR1 and CDR2 sequences are MNHEY and SVGAGI. V gave up 0 bases and J gave up 9 bases; unmatched junction bases: 8. CDR3: CASSYSIGLADPEQFF. The CDR3 bases are TGTGCCAGCAGTTACTCGATCGGACTAGCGGACCCTGAGCAGTTCTTC.

The V call is TRBV4-3, the J call TRBJ2-7; the D gene is possibly TRBD1 (6 bases). The CDR3 consists of 17 residues. Germline V lookup: CDR1 LGHNA, CDR2 YSLEER. The ends were cut back, 0 bases at V and 0 bases at J, with 15 bases in the middle. The CDR3 spells CASSQDRTALSSYEQYF. The CDR3 nucleotides are TGCGCCAGCAGCCAAGATCGGACAGCCCTCAGCTCCTACGAGCAGTACTTC.

The rearrangement links TRBV19 to TRBJ1-3, with a tentative D call TRBD1 (5 bases). The CDR3 has 16 amino acids. Germline CDR1 reads LNHDA; CDR2 reads SQIVND (reference sequence). Trimming cost V 8 bases and J 0 bases, with 17 bases left between them. CDR3 bases: TGTGCCAGTGCCCGAGACGGGGGACCCTCTGGAAACACCATATATTTT. This codes for CASARDGGPSGNTIYF.